Below, 30 T cell receptor beta chains from the same sample are listed, as sequenced in a study of CD8+ T cells in alopecia areata. As to treatment: oral pan-JAK inhibitor, 5-10 mg twice daily. Reverse transcribed after extraction, RNA yielded cDNA as the sequencing template. Sequenced by immunoSEQ multiplex PCR; TCRdb stores in-frame clones only, minus some. The repertoire holds approximately 200,000 clones, with around two fifths as singletons. Material: CD4+ T cells sorted from blood, obtained at approximately week 36, from a patient treated with tofacitinib. The receptor source for this set is a human donor with alopecia areata.

The chain is built from TRBV5-6 and TRBJ2-2, with D possibly TRBD1 on 5 matching bases. Germline loops: CDR1 SGHDT, CDR2 YYEEEE. The CDR3 extends over 18 amino acids. V lost 3 bases, J lost 1 base, and 19 bases lay in between. CDR3 loop: CASSSRVGPAGNTGELFF. Here the CDR3 DNA reads TGTGCCAGCAGCTCCAGGGTGGGCCCAGCCGGGAACACCGGGGAGCTGTTTTTT.

The rearrangement uses TRBV5-4 and TRBJ2-7, with 9 bases fitting TRBD2. This CDR3 is built from 13 residues. The ends lost 4 bases at V and 4 bases at J; junction bases unmatched: 3. Germline V gene data show CDR1 as SGHNT and CDR2 as YYREEE (reference sequence). Here the CDR3 reads CASSPGLAYEQYF. The DNA for the CDR3 is TGTGCCAGCAGCCCGGGACTAGCTTACGAGCAGTACTTC.

The chain recombines TRBV29-1 with TRBJ2-7, with D tentatively TRBD2 (5 bases). Germline CDR1 is SQVTM and CDR2 is ANQGSEA. This CDR3 region has 14 residues. The V gene lost 7 bases and the J gene lost 7 bases, with 23 bases spanning the gap. The CDR3 loop reads CSAKQRQRSGEQYF. CDR3 bases: TGCAGCGCCAAACAGAGGCAGCGGTCGGGGGAGCAGTACTTC.

The sample holds a few counts of this clone. This chain uses TRBV30 with TRBJ2-3; D gene unclear. The V and J ends lost 2 bases and 1 base respectively, with 10 bases between them. CDR3 length: 14 residues. The germline V gene encodes CDR1 GTSNPN and CDR2 SVGIG (reference sequence). This chain's CDR3 is CAWSRFTGTDTQYF. The CDR3 DNA is TGTGCCTGGAGTAGGTTCACCGGCACAGATACGCAGTATTTT. Filled out from reference TRBV30 and TRBJ2-3, the complete variable domain reads SQTIHQWPATLVQPVGSPLSLECTVEGTSNPNLYWYRQAAGRGLQLLFYSVGIGQISSEVPQNLSASRPQDRQFILSSKKLLLSDSGFYLCAWSRFTGTDTQYFGPGTRLTVL.

V and J are TRBV30 and TRBJ2-7, with a weak D call TRBD2 (5 bases). V lost 8 bases and J lost 2, with 13 bases in between. The germline CDR1 and CDR2 sequences are GTSNPN and SVGIG (reference sequence). The CDR3 loop spans 12 amino acids. The CDR3 is CARSRRPYEQYF. In nucleotides, the CDR3 is TGTGCCCGTTCTCGGAGGCCCTACGAGCAGTACTTC.

V is TRBV15 and J is TRBJ1-4, with D perhaps TRBD1 (5 bases). The CDR3 has 14 residues. In germline, CDR1 is LNHNV, CDR2 YYDKDF (reference sequence). V lost 5 bases and J 5 bases, leaving 12 bases between the germline ends. The CDR3 reads CATSLNGGNEKLFF. The CDR3 nucleotides are TGTGCCACCAGCCTGAACGGGGGGAATGAAAAACTGTTTTTT.

The sample holds a few counts of this clone. Additional DNA sequences in this sample encode the identical CDR3. The chain recombines TRBV30 with TRBJ1-2; tentatively, D is TRBD1 (5 bases). The CDR3 has 12 residues. V dropped 3 bases and J dropped 8 bases, with 13 bases sitting between them. CDR1 is GTSNPN, CDR2 SVGIG, per germline (reference sequence). Written as DNA, the CDR3 is TGTGCCTGGAGAGGGCAGGGAGGCGGCTACACCTTC. Its protein is CAWRGQGGGYTF.

As regards this clone: The CDR3 does not end in the conserved phenylalanine or tryptophan, so this is likely a read error. The DNA is left out, because the CDR3 cannot be placed on it with certainty; the CDR3 is given as TCRdb lists it. V is TRBV23-1 and J is TRBJ2-7. TRBV23-1 carries the ORF label, with uncertain function. With termini counted, the CDR3 has 10 amino acids. CDR3: CASSQGTALG.

This clone was recorded at least ten times. J is TRBJ2-5 and V is TRBV28; D possibly corresponds to TRBD2 (7 bases). The CDR3 has 14 residues. Germline V gives CDR1 MDHEN, CDR2 SYDVKM. The ends were cut back, 2 bases at V and 7 bases at J, with 14 bases in the middle. The CDR3 nucleotides read TGTGCCAGCAGTTTACTGGGGGGGCAGGGGACCCAGTACTTC. It codes for CASSLLGGQGTQYF.

The rearrangement links TRBV19 to TRBJ2-2; a possible D gene is TRBD1 (6 bases). Deletions cut 5 bases from V and 5 bases from J, with 12 bases between. This CDR3 contains 14 residues. Germline CDR1 is LNHDA and CDR2 is SQIVND (reference sequence). The CDR3 protein is CASSQDQGTGELFF. The CDR3 nucleotides are TGTGCCAGTAGTCAAGATCAGGGGACCGGGGAGCTGTTTTTT. Full variable domain (outside the CDR3, taken from reference TRBV19 and TRBJ2-2): DGGITQSPKYLFRKEGQNVTLSCEQNLNHDAMYWYRQDPGQGLRLIYYSQIVNDFQKGDIAEGYSVSREKKESFPLTVTSAQKNPTAFYLCASSQDQGTGELFFGEGSRLTVL.

The rearrangement joins TRBV7-3 to TRBJ2-7; the D is unclear. Deletions cut 1 base from V and 3 bases from J, with 7 bases between. Germline CDR1 reads SGHTA; CDR2 reads FQGTGA. CDR3 length: 13 amino acids. In DNA, the CDR3 is TGTGCCAGCAGCTTAAGTCCTCTCTACGAGCAGTACTTC. The encoded protein is CASSLSPLYEQYF.

Many counts were recorded for this clone. The gene calls are TRBV28 and TRBJ1-5; D not certain. V was trimmed by 5 bases and J by 2 bases, leaving 19 bases between them. Germline lookup yields CDR1 MDHEN and CDR2 SYDVKM. This CDR3 comprises 17 residues. This CDR3 is CASSPPSQATGNQPQHF. For the CDR3, the DNA is TGTGCCAGCAGTCCGCCTTCTCAGGCGACCGGCAATCAGCCCCAGCATTTT. Using reference TRBV28 and TRBJ1-5 for the parts outside the CDR3, the full variable domain is DVKVTQSSRYLVKRTGEKVFLECVQDMDHENMFWYRQDPGLGLRLIYFSYDVKMKEKGDIPEGYSVSREKKERFSLILESASTNQTSMYLCASSPPSQATGNQPQHFGDGTRLSIL.

V usage is TRBV19 and J usage is TRBJ1-2; D gene uncertain. This CDR3 contains 15 residues. Germline CDR1 and CDR2: LNHDA and SQIVND (reference sequence). The ends were cut back, 3 bases at V and 1 base at J, with 12 bases in the middle. CDR3 bases: TGTGCCAGTAGTATTTCGGGATCCTTTAACTATGGCTACACCTTC. Translated, it gives CASSISGSFNYGYTF.

The chain couples TRBV29-1 to TRBJ2-3; TRBD2 matches at 16 bases. Germline loops: CDR1 SQVTM, CDR2 ANQGSEA. Unmatched junction bases numbered 8, after V lost 8 bases and J lost 0 bases. The CDR3 is 17 amino acids. The DNA of the CDR3 is TGCAGCATCACCGGGACTAGCGGGAGGGGCAGCACAGATACGCAGTATTTT. It yields the protein CSITGTSGRGSTDTQYF.

This clone came up a few times. The chain has TRBV28 and TRBJ1-4, with D perhaps matching TRBD1 (6 bases). CDR1 is MDHEN and CDR2 is SYDVKM in the germline V gene. V was clipped by 3 bases and J by 7 bases, with 9 bases between them. The CDR3 extends over 13 amino acids. The CDR3 bases are TGTGCCAGCAGTTTCGGGGGCGGTGAAAAACTGTTTTTT. Protein product: CASSFGGGEKLFF.

The J gene is TRBJ1-3, the V gene TRBV25-1; 10 bases align to TRBD1. J lost 1 base, V lost 1 base, and 4 bases had no gene match. This CDR3 comprises 17 residues. The germline V gene encodes CDR1 MGHDK and CDR2 SYGVNS. The CDR3 sequence is CASSESRTGGSGNTIYF. For the CDR3, the DNA is TGTGCCAGCAGTGAATCCCGGACAGGGGGGTCTGGAAACACCATATATTTT. The variable domain in full, completed from reference TRBV25-1 and TRBJ1-3, reads EADIYQTPRYLVIGTGKKITLECSQTMGHDKMYWYQQDPGMELHLIHYSYGVNSTEKGDLSSESTVSRIRTEHFPLTLESARPSHTSQYLCASSESRTGGSGNTIYFGEGSWLTVV.

The chain carries TRBV23-1 and TRBJ1-1; the D gene is possibly TRBD1 (5 bases). TRBV23-1 counts as an open reading frame of uncertain function. Trimming took off 6 bases at V and 11 bases at J, with 16 bases between the two ends. This CDR3 is 12 amino acids long. CDR3 sequence (DNA): TGCGCCAGCAGATCTGATGGGGGAAGGGCTTTCTTT. Amino acids: CASRSDGGRAFF.

This clone has only one observation. Other DNA sequences in this sample translate to the same CDR3. The V gene is TRBV5-1, the J gene TRBJ2-3, with D hard to call. The CDR3 runs 14 residues. V was shortened by 0 bases and J by 0 bases, with 5 bases between the two germline ends. Germline V gene sequence: CDR1 SGHRS, CDR2 YFSETQ. CDR3 amino acids: CASSLGLSTDTQYF. The DNA for the CDR3 is TGCGCCAGCAGCTTGGGACTGAGCACAGATACGCAGTATTTT.

This clone has more than one count but fewer than ten. The J gene is TRBJ2-5, the V gene TRBV7-3; unclear D gene. This CDR3 comprises 13 residues. The germline gives CDR1 SGHTA, CDR2 FQGTGA. V lost 5 bases to trimming and J lost 1 base, with 8 bases between them. Written as DNA, the CDR3 is TGTGCCAGCAGCCTCTACCTCCAAGAGACCCAGTACTTC. Translating it yields CASSLYLQETQYF.

The rearrangement uses TRBV29-1 and TRBJ2-7; 7 positions match TRBD1. With V trimmed by 5 bases and J by 4 bases, 8 bases remained unmatched. CDR1 is SQVTM, CDR2 ANQGSEA, per germline. This CDR3 has 13 residues. CDR3 in DNA: TGCAGCGTTCTGGGACAGTTTACGTACGAGCAGTACTTC. Translated: CSVLGQFTYEQYF.

This chain joins TRBV15 and TRBJ2-7, with 7 bases lining up with TRBD1. CDR1 and CDR2 (germline): LNHNV, YYDKDF (reference sequence). The junction had 3 bases not matched to a gene; V was cut back by 3 bases and J by 4 bases. CDR3 length: 13 amino acids. The CDR3 spells CATSSNRGYEQYF. CDR3 DNA: TGTGCCACCAGCAGCAACAGGGGATACGAGCAGTACTTC.

The gene calls are TRBV7-9 and TRBJ2-7, with TRBD2 as a possible D gene (6 bases). Germline CDR1 is SEHNR and CDR2 is FQNEAQ (reference sequence). The CDR3 is 12 residues long. V was shortened by 5 bases and J by 6 bases, with 11 bases between the two germline ends. The CDR3 nucleotides are TGTGCCAGCAGCCCAGCGGGTGGCGAGCAGTACTTC. Translating it yields CASSPAGGEQYF.

CDR3: CASSRIGRGTYEQYF. Written as DNA, the CDR3 is TGTGCCAGCAGCCGCATTGGACGGGGAACCTACGAGCAGTACTTC. V usage is TRBV2 and J usage is TRBJ2-7, with a weak D call TRBD2 (5 bases). There are 15 residues in the CDR3. V dropped 6 bases and J dropped 2 bases, with 17 bases sitting between them. CDR1 and CDR2 (germline): SNHLY, FYNNEI.

In its sample, this clone was seen a few times. The chain recombines TRBV5-1 with TRBJ2-7; 8 bases are a match to TRBD2. Trimming removed 0 bases from V and 2 bases from J; junction bases left unmatched: 7. CDR1 and CDR2 (germline): SGHRS, YFSETQ. The CDR3 totals 16 residues. The DNA for the CDR3 is TGCGCCAGCAGCTTGGCGGGGCGGGAGGTCCCCTACGAGCAGTACTTC. Translated: CASSLAGREVPYEQYF.

The CDR3 loop reads CASSATVRQGPGNTIYF. The CDR3 DNA reads TGTGCCAGCAGCGCGACGGTTCGACAGGGTCCCGGAAACACCATATATTTT. The rearrangement uses TRBV9 and TRBJ1-3; 7 bases map to TRBD1. Germline trimming cut 3 bases from V and 4 bases from J; bases unmatched to any gene: 13. CDR1 SGDLS and CDR2 YYNGEE come from the germline V gene. The CDR3 is 17 residues long.

The chain employs TRBV6-6 and TRBJ2-2, with 7 positions matching TRBD2. Germline V lookup: CDR1 MNHNY, CDR2 SVGAGI (reference sequence). The CDR3 covers 16 residues. With 0 bases clipped from V and 2 bases from J, the junction kept 3 bases outside the gene matches. The chain's CDR3 is CASSYSGGGNTGELFF. The CDR3, as DNA: TGTGCCAGCAGTTACTCTGGCGGGGGTAACACCGGGGAGCTGTTTTTT.

This clone was seen a few times. The chain links TRBV6-6 to TRBJ2-7, with D possibly matching TRBD1 (6 bases). The ends were cut back, 0 bases at V and 4 bases at J, with 10 bases in the middle. In germline, CDR1 is MNHNY, CDR2 SVGAGI (reference sequence). The CDR3 is made up of 14 amino acids. CDR3 sequence reads: CASSYSTQGYEQYF. DNA for the CDR3: TGTGCCAGCAGTTACTCGACCCAGGGGTACGAGCAGTACTTC.

Remarks on this clone: Relative to the germline gene, one junction end is altered; a read error may explain this. The gene calls are TRBV10-1 and TRBJ1-4, with 7 positions matching TRBD1. This CDR3 has 10 residues. Per germline, CDR1 WNHNN and CDR2 SYGVQD (reference sequence). CDR3 loop: CASSLPGQTF. The CDR3 DNA sequence: TGCGCCAGCAGCCTACCGGGACAGACATTT.

This chain connects TRBV29-1 to TRBJ1-2; D remains ambiguous. V lost 8 bases and J 4 bases, leaving 17 bases between the germline ends. The CDR3 is 13 amino acids. Germline CDR1 SQVTM, CDR2 ANQGSEA. The CDR3 reads CSIMSGLGYGYTF. The CDR3, as DNA: TGCAGCATAATGAGCGGCCTGGGCTATGGCTACACCTTC. Full variable domain (missing parts from reference TRBV29-1 and TRBJ1-2): SAVISQKPSRDICQRGTSLTIQCQVDSQVTMMFWYRQQPGQSLTLIATANQGSEATYESGFVIDKFPISRPNLTFSTLTVSNMSPEDSSIYLCSIMSGLGYGYTFGSGTRLTVV.

The genes are TRBV30 and TRBJ1-3; D unresolved. Between the trimmed V and J ends, which lost 0 bases and 4 bases, there was a span of 7 bases. This CDR3 region has 13 residues. Germline V gene lookup returns CDR1 GTSNPN and CDR2 SVGIG (reference sequence). CDR3 loop: CAWSVREGNTIYF. The CDR3 coding sequence is TGTGCCTGGAGTGTACGAGAGGGAAACACCATATATTTT.